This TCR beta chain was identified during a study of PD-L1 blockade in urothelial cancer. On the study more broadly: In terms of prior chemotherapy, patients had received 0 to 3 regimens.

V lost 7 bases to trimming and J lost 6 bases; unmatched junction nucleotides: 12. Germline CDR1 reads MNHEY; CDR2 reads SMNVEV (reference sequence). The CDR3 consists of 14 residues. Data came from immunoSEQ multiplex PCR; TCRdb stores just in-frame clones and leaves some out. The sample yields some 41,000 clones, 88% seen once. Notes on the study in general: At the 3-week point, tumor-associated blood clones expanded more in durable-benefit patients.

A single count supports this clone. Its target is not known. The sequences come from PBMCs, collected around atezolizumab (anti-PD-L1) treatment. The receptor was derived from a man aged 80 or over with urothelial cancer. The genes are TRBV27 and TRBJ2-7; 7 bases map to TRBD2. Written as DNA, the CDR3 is TGTGCCAGCACTTTCGATCCGGGGGGAAGCGAGCAGTACTTC. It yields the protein CASTFDPGGSEQYF.